A single sample is the source of the 17 T cell receptor beta chains below, sequenced in a study of T-cell memory formation after mild COVID-19. In TCRdb, the 5' RACE reads were re-called with MiXCR into one record per CDR3 protein. The table has 85,000 to 120,000 distinct CDR3 sequences, 9.5% to 15% seen once. The sequencing input was PBMCs or a T cell subset sorted from them (not recorded which). The receptors were sampled from an adult woman who had mild COVID-19 (a few samples of this study predate the infection). Cell type and time point are not known.

The CDR3, as DNA: TGTGCCAGCAGCCCCCGGGACAGGGTCACCTACAATGAGCAGTTCTTC. Amino acids: CASSPRDRVTYNEQFF. V usage is TRBV7-2 and J usage is TRBJ2-1; 9 nucleotides match TRBD1. Germline CDR1 SGHTA, CDR2 FQGNSA. The V gene end was trimmed by 5 bases and the J gene end by 2 bases; junction bases not matched to a gene: 7. This CDR3 is built from 16 residues.

This clonotype appeared a single time. The chain is built from TRBV24-1 and TRBJ1-4; 8 positions match TRBD1. Germline CDR1 is KGHDR and CDR2 is SFDVKD. The CDR3 length is 15 residues. J lost 4 bases, V lost 5 bases, and 5 bases had no gene match. DNA of the CDR3: TGTGCCACCAGTGGTAGGGACAGGCGTAATGAAAAACTGTTTTTT. This translates into CATSGRDRRNEKLFF.

J is TRBJ2-7 and V is TRBV6-1, with D hard to call. The CDR3 is 14 residues long. The V gene's germline CDR1 is MNHNS and CDR2 SASEGT. Trimming cost V 3 bases and J 0 bases, with 9 bases left between them. For the CDR3, the DNA is TGTGCCAGCAGTGACACGGAGAGCTCCTACGAGCAGTACTTC. This codes for CASSDTESSYEQYF.

The V and J genes are TRBV11-2 and TRBJ1-4; D call uncertain. The V gene lost 0 bases and the J gene lost 4 bases, with 15 bases spanning the gap. Germline CDR1 SGHAT, CDR2 FQNNGV. The CDR3 is 17 amino acids. CDR3 DNA sequence: TGTGCCAGCAGCTTAGATGCCTGGACTGACTATAATGAAAAACTGTTTTTT. Its translation is CASSLDAWTDYNEKLFF.

This clonotype was observed a handful of times. The V call is TRBV15, the J call TRBJ2-1; D is possibly TRBD2 (6 bases). Germline-derived CDR1 and CDR2 are LNHNV and YYDKDF (reference sequence). The V end was cut by 0 bases, the J end by 9 bases, with 9 bases between. The length of the CDR3 is 13 residues. The CDR3 here is CATSRDAGSEQFF. The CDR3 bases are TGTGCCACCAGCAGAGATGCGGGAAGTGAGCAGTTCTTC.

There are many counts of this clonotype. The V call is TRBV9, the J call TRBJ2-7, with D perhaps TRBD1 (6 bases). Trimming removed 4 bases from V and 2 bases from J, with 13 bases in between. Per the germline V gene, CDR1 is SGDLS and CDR2 is YYNGEE. This CDR3 comprises 14 residues. CDR3 in amino acids: CASSMSTGPYEQYF. For the CDR3, the DNA is TGTGCCAGCAGCATGTCGACAGGCCCCTACGAGCAGTACTTC.

Only a few counts were recorded for this clonotype. The genes are TRBV12-3 or TRBV12-4 and TRBJ2-1; D perhaps matches TRBD2 (6 bases). The CDR3 loop spans 13 amino acids. The germline V and J ends were trimmed by 11 bases and 5 bases, with 16 bases remaining between them. DNA for the CDR3: TGTGCCTCCTGGCAGGGAGGTCACAATGAGCAGTTCTTC. This gives the protein CASWQGGHNEQFF.

This clonotype was counted between two and nine times. This chain connects TRBV6-6 to TRBJ1-1, with D maybe TRBD1 (5 bases). CDR3 length: 12 amino acids. The ends were cut back, 6 bases at V and 6 bases at J, with 11 bases in the middle. From germline, CDR1 is MNHNY and CDR2 SVGAGI (reference sequence). Here the CDR3 DNA reads TGTGCCAGCAGAGGCAGGGACGCTGAAGCTTTCTTT. Protein product: CASRGRDAEAFF.

This clonotype showed up many times. The junction does not match germline at one end; this may be a read error. V is TRBV2 and J is TRBJ1-2; D is possibly TRBD1 (6 bases). The CDR3 spans 12 residues. CDR1 and CDR2 (germline): SNHLY, FYNNEI. CDR3 protein: CASLSGVSIPNF. The DNA of the CDR3 is TGTGCCAGCCTCTCAGGGGTCAGCATCCCGAACTTC.

This clonotype has just a few counts. This chain links TRBV5-1 with TRBJ2-4; TRBD2 is a possible D gene (5 bases). V was cut by 0 bases and J by 5 bases, with 15 bases left in between. This CDR3 has 16 residues. CDR1 and CDR2 (germline): SGHRS, YFSETQ. The CDR3 is CASSLDDSGWQNIQYF. DNA for the CDR3: TGCGCCAGCAGCTTGGACGATTCGGGATGGCAAAACATTCAGTACTTC.

Only a few counts were recorded for this clonotype. This chain connects TRBV5-5 to TRBJ2-2; D possibly matches TRBD1 or TRBD2 (5 bases each). CDR1 and CDR2 (germline): SGHKS, YYEKEE (reference sequence). The CDR3 has 14 residues. V dropped 4 bases and J dropped 5 bases, with 12 bases sitting between them. The CDR3 reads CASSPGWGTGELFF. CDR3 coding DNA: TGTGCCAGCAGCCCCGGTTGGGGGACCGGGGAGCTGTTTTTT.

This clonotype was detected a few times. The V gene is TRBV11-2, the J gene TRBJ2-2; D possibly corresponds to TRBD2 (5 bases). Trimming removed 5 bases at V and 6 bases at J, with 16 bases between. The CDR3 runs 15 residues. CDR1 and CDR2 from the germline V gene are SGHAT and FQNNGV. CDR3 nucleotide sequence: TGTGCCAGCAGCCTACCCCTTCGAGGGCCCGGGGAGCTGTTTTTT. Residues: CASSLPLRGPGELFF. Complete variable domain (other parts from reference TRBV11-2 and TRBJ2-2): EAGVAQSPRYKIIEKRQSVAFWCNPISGHATLYWYQQILGQGPKLLIQFQNNGVVDDSQLPKDRFSAERLKGVDSTLKIQPAKLEDSAVYLCASSLPLRGPGELFFGEGSRLTVL.

The CDR3 DNA sequence: TGCAGCGCCGAGCTTGCAGGGTCCAATCAGCCCCAGCATTTT. It yields the protein CSAELAGSNQPQHF. The chain couples TRBV29-1 to TRBJ1-5, with TRBD1 as a possible D gene (5 bases). Germline V gives CDR1 SQVTM, CDR2 ANQGSEA. The V gene lost 7 bases and the J gene lost 3 bases, with 16 bases spanning the gap. This CDR3 is built from 14 residues.

CDR3 region: CASSLLDRYGEQYF. CDR3 coding DNA: TGCGCCAGCAGCCTATTAGACAGATATGGGGAGCAGTACTTC. The chain carries TRBV4-1 and TRBJ2-7; weak D call: TRBD1 (5 bases). The V end was cut by 4 bases, the J end by 7 bases, with 17 bases between. Germline lookup yields CDR1 MGHRA and CDR2 YSYEKL. The CDR3 contains 14 residues.

This clonotype was counted ten times or more. The chain joins TRBV10-3 to TRBJ2-1, with TRBD1 matching over 11 bases. Germline CDR1 reads ENHRY; CDR2 reads SYGVKD. This CDR3 comprises 14 residues. Trimming removed 4 bases from V and 9 bases from J; junction bases left unmatched: 5. CDR3: CAISGDRGSGEQFF. CDR3 coding DNA: TGTGCCATCAGTGGGGACAGGGGGTCGGGTGAGCAGTTCTTC.

The chain couples TRBV3-1 to TRBJ1-1; D possibly corresponds to TRBD1 (6 bases). V was trimmed by 3 bases and J by 0 bases, leaving 8 bases between them. The germline CDR1 and CDR2 sequences are LGHDT and YNNKEL (reference sequence). There are 14 residues in the CDR3. The CDR3 region is CASSHQGMNTEAFF. CDR3 nucleotide sequence: TGTGCCAGCAGCCATCAGGGGATGAACACTGAAGCTTTCTTT.

This clonotype was picked up many times. The gene calls are TRBV6-5 and TRBJ2-7; 7 nucleotides agree with TRBD1. The germline gives CDR1 MNHEY, CDR2 SVGAGI. The CDR3 runs to 13 residues. J gave up 3 bases and V 6 bases, and 5 bases lay outside the gene matches. The CDR3 spells CASRGQVNYEQYF. The CDR3 nucleotides read TGTGCCAGCAGAGGACAGGTCAACTACGAGCAGTACTTC.